This T cell receptor (beta chain) was captured by sequencing in a study of shared clonotypes between healthy human individuals. Whole-study context: Researchers drew samples from a couple of women and a few men aged 18 to 49. The study's findings and limits: The authors sampled blood alone, and tissue repertoires likely differ.

Trimming removed 6 bases from V and 8 bases from J, with 5 bases in between. Germline CDR1 and CDR2: MNHNY and SVGAGI (reference sequence). This CDR3 has 11 residues. Comment on this clone: Antigen specificity is unknown.

Donors comprised only Caucasian adults living in Nashville, Tennessee. Measured with immunoSEQ multiplex PCR; TCRdb has only the in-frame clones, and not every one. The repertoire holds approximately 2,000,000 clones, with about nine tenths as singletons. The V call is TRBV6-6, the J call TRBJ1-6; D is uncertain. This sequence originates from a man between 18 and 29 years old in good health. Some clones in this sample may be carry-over from other donors' samples. Material for sequencing was naive CD4+ T cells from PBMCs. Subset of the sample: CD45RA+ positively selected. CDR3 nucleotides: TGTGCCAGCAGCTCCGATTCACCCCTCCACTTT. Translation gives CASSSDSPLHF.